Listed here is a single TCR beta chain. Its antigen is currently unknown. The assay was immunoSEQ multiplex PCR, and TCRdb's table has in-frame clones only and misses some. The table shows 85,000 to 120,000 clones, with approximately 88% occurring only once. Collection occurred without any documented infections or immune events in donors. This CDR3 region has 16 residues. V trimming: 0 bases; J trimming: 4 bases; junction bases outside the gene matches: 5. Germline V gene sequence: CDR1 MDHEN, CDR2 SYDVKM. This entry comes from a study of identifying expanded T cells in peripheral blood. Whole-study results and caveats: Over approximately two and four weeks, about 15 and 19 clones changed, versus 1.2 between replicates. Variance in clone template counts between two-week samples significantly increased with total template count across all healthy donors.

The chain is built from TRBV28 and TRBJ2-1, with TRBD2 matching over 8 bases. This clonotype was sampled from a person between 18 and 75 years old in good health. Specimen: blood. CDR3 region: CASSLWTSAQYNEQFF. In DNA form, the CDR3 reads TGTGCCAGCAGTTTATGGACTAGCGCCCAATACAATGAGCAGTTCTTC.